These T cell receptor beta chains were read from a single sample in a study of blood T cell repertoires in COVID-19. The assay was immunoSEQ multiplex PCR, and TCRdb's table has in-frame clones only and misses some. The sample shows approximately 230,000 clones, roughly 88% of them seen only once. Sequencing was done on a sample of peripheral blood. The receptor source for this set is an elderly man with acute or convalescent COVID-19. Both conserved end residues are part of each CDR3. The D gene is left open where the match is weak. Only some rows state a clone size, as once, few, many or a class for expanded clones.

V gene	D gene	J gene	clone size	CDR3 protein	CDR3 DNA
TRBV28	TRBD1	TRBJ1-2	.	CASSWETGTVYGYTF	TGTGCCAGCAGTTGGGAGACCGGGACAGTCTATGGCTACACCTTC
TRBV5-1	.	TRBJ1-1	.	CASRLGRTEAFF	TGCGCCAGCCGACTAGGGCGCACTGAAGCTTTCTTT
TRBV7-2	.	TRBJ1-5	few	CASSLPGFQPQHF	TGTGCCAGCAGCTTACCGGGATTCCAGCCCCAGCATTTT
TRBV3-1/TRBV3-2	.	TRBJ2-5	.	CASSQSHGGETQYF	TGTGCCAGCAGCCAAAGCCACGGTGGAGAGACCCAGTACTTC
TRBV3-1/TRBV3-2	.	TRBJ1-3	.	CASSRSGNTIYF	TGTGCCAGCAGCAGAAGCGGAAACACCATATATTTT
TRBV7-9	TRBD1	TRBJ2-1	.	CASSDAQGTDEQFF	TGTGCCAGCAGCGACGCACAGGGGACGGATGAGCAGTTCTTC
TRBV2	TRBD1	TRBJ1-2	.	CASSERGPRNSWYGYTF	TGTGCCAGCAGTGAAAGGGGGCCACGCAACTCGTGGTATGGCTACACCTTC
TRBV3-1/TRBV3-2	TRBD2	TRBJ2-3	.	CASSQIAGVRGDTQYF	TGTGCCAGCAGCCAAATAGCGGGAGTCCGGGGAGATACGCAGTATTTT
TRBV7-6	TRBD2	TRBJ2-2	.	CASSPSGFNTGELFF	TGTGCCAGCAGCCCTAGCGGCTTTAACACCGGGGAGCTGTTTTTT
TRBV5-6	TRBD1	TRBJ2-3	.	CASSFGTATDTQYF	TGTGCCAGCAGCTTCGGGACAGCCACAGATACGCAGTATTTT
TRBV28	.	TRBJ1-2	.	CASSFRGYGYTF	TGTGCCAGCAGTTTCAGGGGATATGGCTACACCTTC
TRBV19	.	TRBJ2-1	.	CASSISAGAGHNEQFF	TGTGCCAGTAGTATATCTGCGGGGGCGGGCCACAATGAGCAGTTCTTC
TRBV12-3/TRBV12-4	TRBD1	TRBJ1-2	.	CASSGTVNYGYTF	TGTGCCAGCAGTGGGACAGTAAACTATGGCTACACCTTC
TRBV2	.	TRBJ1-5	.	CASTQGRSNQPQHF	TGTGCCAGCACCCAGGGTAGGAGCAATCAGCCCCAGCATTTT
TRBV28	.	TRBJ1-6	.	CASSEAGGSPLHF	TGTGCCAGCTCGGAAGCGGGAGGTTCACCCCTCCACTTT
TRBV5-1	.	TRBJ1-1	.	CASSLTGFGTEAFF	TGCGCCAGCAGCCTTACAGGGTTCGGCACTGAAGCTTTCTTT
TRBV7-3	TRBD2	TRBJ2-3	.	CASSLMSSGVDTQYF	TGTGCCAGCAGCTTAATGTCTAGCGGGGTGGATACGCAGTATTTT
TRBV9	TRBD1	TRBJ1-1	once	CASSFTGGHTEAFF	TGTGCCAGCAGCTTCACAGGGGGCCACACTGAAGCTTTCTTT
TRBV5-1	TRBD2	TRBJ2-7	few	CASSLGTREGEQYF	TGCGCCAGCAGCTTGGGCACGAGGGAGGGCGAGCAGTACTTC
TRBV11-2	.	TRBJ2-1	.	CASSFGAWEQFF	TGTGCCAGCAGCTTTGGGGCGTGGGAGCAGTTCTTC
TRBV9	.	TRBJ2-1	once	CASSPTGVSYNEQFF	TGTGCCAGCAGCCCAACGGGAGTCTCCTACAATGAGCAGTTCTTC
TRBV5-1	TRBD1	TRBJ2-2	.	CASSLDRGHTGELFF	TGCGCCAGCAGCTTGGACAGGGGGCACACCGGGGAGCTGTTTTTT
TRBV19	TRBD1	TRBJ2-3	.	CASRGQGATDTQYF	TGTGCCAGTCGCGGACAGGGGGCCACAGATACGCAGTATTTT
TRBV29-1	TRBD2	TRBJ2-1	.	CSALNSLSGGRSYNEQFF	TGCAGCGCCTTGAACAGCCTTAGCGGGGGCCGTTCCTACAATGAGCAGTTCTTC
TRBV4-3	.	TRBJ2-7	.	CASSQDSFSIYEQYF	TGCGCCAGCAGCCAAGACAGTTTCTCGATCTACGAGCAGTACTTC
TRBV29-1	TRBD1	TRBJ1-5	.	CSVVTGYSNQPQHF	TGCAGCGTTGTGACAGGGTATAGCAATCAGCCCCAGCATTTT
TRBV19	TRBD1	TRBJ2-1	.	CASAGQGAWEQFF	TGTGCCAGTGCCGGACAGGGGGCGTGGGAGCAGTTCTTC
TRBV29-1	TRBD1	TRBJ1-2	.	CSAQGGARYGYTF	TGCAGCGCCCAAGGGGGCGCAAGATATGGCTACACCTTC
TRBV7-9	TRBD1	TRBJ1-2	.	CASTPGTGKGGYTF	TGTGCCAGCACCCCCGGGACAGGGAAAGGAGGCTACACCTTC
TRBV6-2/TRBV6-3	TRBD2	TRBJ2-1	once	CASSYRTSGFYNEQFF	TGTGCCAGCAGTTACCGCACTAGCGGGTTTTACAATGAGCAGTTCTTC
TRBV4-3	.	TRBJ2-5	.	CASSQELSGVIGETQYF	TGCGCCAGCAGCCAAGAGCTGTCCGGGGTGATAGGAGAGACCCAGTACTTC
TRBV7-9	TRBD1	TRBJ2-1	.	CASSLSRVFGQGNEQFF	TGTGCCAGCAGCTTAAGTAGGGTGTTTGGACAGGGCAATGAGCAGTTCTTC
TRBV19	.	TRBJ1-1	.	CASSLNRETEAFF	TGTGCCAGTAGCCTAAACAGGGAGACTGAAGCTTTCTTT
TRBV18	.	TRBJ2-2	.	CASSIRGLVTGELFF	TGTGCCAGCTCAATACGGGGTCTTGTCACCGGGGAGCTGTTTTTT
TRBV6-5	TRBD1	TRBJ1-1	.	CASRALLTGDIEAFF	TGTGCCAGCAGGGCCTTACTAACAGGGGACATCGAAGCTTTCTTT
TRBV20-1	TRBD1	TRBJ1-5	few	CSASRVGGPLKVPQHF	TGCAGTGCTAGTCGAGTAGGGGGCCCTCTTAAGGTGCCCCAGCATTTT
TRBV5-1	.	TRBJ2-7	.	CASSFIPGVSSYEQYF	TGCGCCAGCAGCTTCATCCCAGGGGTTAGCTCCTACGAGCAGTACTTC
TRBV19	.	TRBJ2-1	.	CASSRTLIQGYSGNEQFF	TGTGCCAGTAGTAGGACCCTCATACAGGGGTATAGCGGCAATGAGCAGTTCTTC
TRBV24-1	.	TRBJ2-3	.	CATSDLAGSGTDTQYF	TGTGCCACCAGTGATTTGGCGGGTTCCGGCACAGATACGCAGTATTTT
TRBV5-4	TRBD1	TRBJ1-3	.	CASSLGGGSGNTIYF	TGTGCCAGCAGTTTAGGGGGCGGATCTGGAAACACCATATATTTT
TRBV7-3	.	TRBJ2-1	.	CASSLTTSNEQFF	TGTGCCAGCAGCTTAACGACTTCCAATGAGCAGTTCTTC
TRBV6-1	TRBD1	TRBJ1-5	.	CASSAPPTGPGQPQHF	TGTGCCAGCAGTGCCCCTCCGACAGGGCCCGGTCAGCCCCAGCATTTT